The next 24 T cell receptor beta chains were all read from a single sample in a study of OX40 agonist ivuxolimab in advanced cancers. Clones were sequenced by immunoSEQ multiplex PCR, and TCRdb holds only the in-frame ones, with some missing. This repertoire shows tens of thousands of clones, approximately 86% found once; its top ten account for approximately 28%. Source: CD4+ or CD8+ T cells sorted from blood, taken in a trial of the OX40 agonist ivuxolimab. Receptors were obtained from an adult with an advanced solid tumor such as melanoma, head and neck, liver or kidney cancer.

This chain connects TRBV4-1 to TRBJ1-6, with D unresolved. There are 18 residues in the CDR3. V was pared by 4 bases and J by 7 bases, with 23 bases between. Germline-derived CDR1 and CDR2 are MGHRA and YSYEKL. DNA of the CDR3: TGCGCCAGCAGCCCTCACCCCCTGGACTTGAGGGAGAATTCACCCCTCCACTTT. As protein: CASSPHPLDLRENSPLHF.

This sequence joins TRBV5-5 and TRBJ2-7, with 8 bases matching TRBD1. CDR1 and CDR2 from the germline V gene are SGHKS and YYEKEE (reference sequence). This CDR3 spans 13 amino acids. The junction had 3 bases not matched to a gene; V was cut back by 4 bases and J by 3 bases. In DNA, the CDR3 is TGTGCCAGCAGCACCGGACAGGGCTACGAGCAGTACTTC. This sequence encodes CASSTGQGYEQYF.

The chain is built from TRBV7-9 and TRBJ1-1; perhaps TRBD1 as D (5 bases). The V and J ends lost 3 bases and 3 bases respectively, with 11 bases between them. Germline lookup yields CDR1 SEHNR and CDR2 FQNEAQ (reference sequence). The CDR3 runs to 14 residues. The CDR3: CASSFRVEDTEAFF. CDR3 nucleotides: TGTGCCAGCAGCTTCAGGGTCGAGGACACTGAAGCTTTCTTT.

In DNA, the CDR3 is TGTGCCAGCAGCTTAAAAGCTTACGAGCAGTACTTC. It translates to CASSLKAYEQYF. V is TRBV11-2 and J is TRBJ2-7; no definite D call. The CDR3 extends over 12 amino acids. CDR1 and CDR2 (germline): SGHAT, FQNNGV. V was trimmed by 2 bases and J by 4 bases, leaving 6 bases between them.

The chain couples TRBV21-1 to TRBJ2-5; the D segment call TRBD2 is taken from the table without a DNA check. TRBV21-1 is annotated as a pseudogene. CDR3 length: 15 amino acids. In nucleotides, the CDR3 is TGTGCCAGCAGCAATGAGGGAGCCCACCAAGAGACCCAGTACTTC. It translates to CASSNEGAHQETQYF.

The chain employs TRBV18 and TRBJ1-2; 7 bases agree with TRBD1. The ends lost 0 bases at V and 4 bases at J; junction bases unmatched: 2. The germline gives CDR1 KGHSH, CDR2 LQKENI. The CDR3 covers 14 residues. CDR3 in amino acids: CASSPPWDSYGYTF. CDR3 DNA: TGTGCCAGCTCACCACCGTGGGACAGCTATGGCTACACCTTC.

The rearrangement uses TRBV6-1 and TRBJ2-3, with a tentative D call TRBD1 (7 bases). The CDR3 consists of 15 residues. Germline values: CDR1 MNHNS, CDR2 SASEGT. Between the trimmed V and J ends, which lost 7 bases and 6 bases, there was a span of 20 bases. The CDR3 here is CASTEGASETDTQYF. The CDR3 DNA reads TGTGCCAGCACCGAGGGGGCTAGCGAAACCGATACGCAGTATTTT.

The CDR3 sequence: CASSTSLYGYTF. In DNA, the CDR3 is TGTGCCAGCAGCACGAGTTTGTATGGCTACACCTTC. The chain recombines TRBV7-9 with TRBJ1-2, with D uncertain. This CDR3 spans 12 amino acids. Germline V lookup: CDR1 SEHNR, CDR2 FQNEAQ (reference sequence). V was cut by 5 bases and J by 5 bases, with 9 bases left in between. The entire variable domain, with the rest obtained from reference TRBV7-9 and TRBJ1-2, is as follows: DTGVSQNPRHKITKRGQNVTFRCDPISEHNRLYWYRQTLGQGPEFLTYFQNEAQLEKSRLLSDRFSAERPKGSFSTLEIQRTEQGDSAMYLCASSTSLYGYTFGSGTRLTVV.

The rearrangement joins TRBV10-3 to TRBJ2-5; no clear D. The CDR3 loop spans 12 amino acids. Trimming pared 0 bases from V and 3 bases from J, leaving 2 bases between. Looked up from germline, CDR1 is ENHRY and CDR2 is SYGVKD. The DNA of the CDR3 is TGTGCCATCAGTGAGTCGGAAGAGACCCAGTACTTC. This codes for CAISESEETQYF.

CDR3 region: CASSLLYEHLYGYTF. DNA for the CDR3: TGTGCCAGCAGCTTATTGTACGAACACTTATATGGCTACACCTTC. This chain uses TRBV5-8 with TRBJ1-2; D is unresolved. With 2 bases removed from V and 5 bases from J, the gap between germline ends came to 16 bases. The CDR3 sequence is 15 residues long. CDR1 and CDR2 from the germline V gene are SGHTS and YDEGEE.

V usage is TRBV5-1 and J usage is TRBJ1-2; a possible D gene is TRBD1 (5 bases). The V gene's germline CDR1 is SGHRS and CDR2 YFSETQ. V was trimmed by 2 bases and J by 1 base, leaving 12 bases between them. The CDR3 is 15 residues long. CDR3 DNA: TGCGCCAGCAGCTTCCGAGGAGGGGATAACTATGGCTACACCTTC. Its protein product is CASSFRGGDNYGYTF.

The chain joins TRBV5-4 to TRBJ2-2; D gene uncertain. The ends were cut back, 0 bases at V and 10 bases at J, with 10 bases in the middle. This CDR3 spans 13 amino acids. The germline CDR1 and CDR2 sequences are SGHNT and YYREEE (reference sequence). The DNA of the CDR3 is TGTGCCAGCAGCTTGGCCAGCGAGAAGGAGCTGTTTTTT. The encoded protein is CASSLASEKELFF.

The rearrangement joins TRBV27 to TRBJ1-1, with TRBD1 as a possible D gene (5 bases). Between the trimmed V and J ends, which lost 6 bases and 5 bases, there was a span of 16 bases. CDR3 length: 14 residues. Germline CDR1 MNHEY, CDR2 SMNVEV (reference sequence). The chain's CDR3 is CASSLGAGGTEAFF. For the CDR3, the DNA is TGTGCCAGCAGCTTAGGGGCGGGAGGAACTGAAGCTTTCTTT.

The V and J genes are TRBV14 and TRBJ1-1; TRBD1 matches at 7 bases. The CDR3 totals 15 residues. V trimming: 6 bases; J trimming: 3 bases; junction bases outside the gene matches: 10. In germline, CDR1 is SGHDN, CDR2 FVKESK. CDR3 protein: CASSARPGQYTEAFF. The DNA for the CDR3 is TGTGCCAGCAGTGCGAGACCGGGACAGTACACTGAAGCTTTCTTT.

The genes are TRBV14 and TRBJ1-2; D possibly corresponds to TRBD1 (5 bases). The germline CDR1 and CDR2 sequences are SGHDN and FVKESK. The CDR3 is 16 residues long. Trimming took off 4 bases at V and 4 bases at J, with 19 bases between the two ends. The CDR3 sequence: CASSPPRGRGIYGYTF. In DNA form, the CDR3 reads TGTGCCAGCAGCCCGCCAAGGGGACGGGGAATCTATGGCTACACCTTC.

V gene TRBV7-9 combines with J gene TRBJ2-3; unclear D gene. Trimming stripped 0 bases from V and 2 bases from J, with 9 bases between. Germline CDR1 is SEHNR and CDR2 is FQNEAQ (reference sequence). The CDR3 contains 15 residues. The CDR3: CASSLALDPTDTQYF. The CDR3 nucleotides read TGTGCCAGCAGCTTAGCGTTAGACCCCACAGATACGCAGTATTTT.

The chain has TRBV29-1 and TRBJ2-1; D uncertain. The germline V gene encodes CDR1 SQVTM and CDR2 ANQGSEA. Trimming cost V 4 bases and J 7 bases, with 11 bases left between them. This CDR3 region has 12 residues. Here the CDR3 DNA reads TGCAGCGTTGGGAATCAAGGAAATGAGCAGTTCTTC. Translating it yields CSVGNQGNEQFF.

The chain couples TRBV7-9 to TRBJ1-6, with D maybe TRBD1 (6 bases). The V gene's germline CDR1 is SEHNR and CDR2 FQNEAQ (reference sequence). The CDR3 is made up of 15 amino acids. V lost 1 base and J lost 3, with 7 bases in between. CDR3 DNA: TGTGCCAGCAGCTTAGTACAGGGCTATAATTCACCCCTCCACTTT. It encodes CASSLVQGYNSPLHF.

The V and J genes are TRBV27 and TRBJ1-1, with a weak D call TRBD1 (5 bases). The germline V gene has CDR1 MNHEY and CDR2 SMNVEV (reference sequence). Trimming took 1 base from V and 2 from J, leaving 11 bases between them. The CDR3 has 15 residues. The CDR3 DNA reads TGTGCCAGCAGTTTATACGGCCAGGGTAACACTGAAGCTTTCTTT. Translating it yields CASSLYGQGNTEAFF.

The V gene is TRBV11-2, the J gene TRBJ2-5, with unresolved D. CDR1 SGHAT and CDR2 FQNNGV come from the germline V gene. The V and J ends lost 5 bases and 5 bases respectively, with 6 bases between them. The CDR3 is 11 amino acids. CDR3 DNA sequence: TGTGCCAGCAGCCTAATGGAGACCCAGTACTTC. This translates into CASSLMETQYF.

About this clone itself: An end of the junction differs from the germline gene, which may be a read error. V gene TRBV4-1 combines with J gene TRBJ1-4; 8 bases agree with TRBD1. CDR1 MGHRA and CDR2 YSYEKL come from the germline V gene. The CDR3 extends over 16 amino acids. The DNA of the CDR3 is TGCGCCAGCAGCGAAGAGACAGGGGCAACTAATGAAAAACTGTTTTTT. It yields the protein CASSEETGATNEKLFF.

This clone was seen more than once but under ten times. This rearrangement joins TRBV14 to TRBJ1-2; 7 bases map to TRBD1. CDR1 and CDR2 from the germline V gene are SGHDN and FVKESK. The CDR3 runs 14 residues. The V and J ends lost 6 bases and 3 bases, in that order; junction bases with no gene match: 7. CDR3 amino acids: CASSPRQGDYGYTF. The CDR3 DNA reads TGTGCCAGCAGTCCCAGACAGGGCGACTATGGCTACACCTTC.

This clone was seen only once. The rearrangement joins TRBV5-5 to TRBJ1-5, with 8 bases aligning to TRBD1. Losses at the gene ends were 4 bases for V and 4 bases for J; bases not matched to a gene: 7. The CDR3 contains 15 residues. The germline V gene has CDR1 SGHKS and CDR2 YYEKEE (reference sequence). The CDR3 here is CASSLSGTGNQPQHF. Here the CDR3 DNA reads TGTGCCAGCAGCCTGAGCGGGACAGGTAATCAGCCCCAGCATTTT. The full variable domain, in which reference TRBV5-5 and TRBJ1-5 provide the parts outside the CDR3, is DAGVTQSPTHLIKTRGQQVTLRCSPISGHKSVSWYQQVLGQGPQFIFQYYEKEERGRGNFPDRFSARQFPNYSSELNVNALLLGDSALYLCASSLSGTGNQPQHFGDGTRLSIL.

The chain recombines TRBV7-9 with TRBJ2-1, with 16 bases identical to TRBD2. The CDR3 is 19 residues long. Germline V gene data show CDR1 as SEHNR and CDR2 as FQNEAQ (reference sequence). V shed 5 bases and J 9 bases; nucleotides not matched to a gene: 16. CDR3 sequence (DNA): TGTGCCAGCAGCCCGCAGCCGGGACTAGCGGGGGGGCATCAAGGTGAGCAGTTCTTC. Translation gives CASSPQPGLAGGHQGEQFF.